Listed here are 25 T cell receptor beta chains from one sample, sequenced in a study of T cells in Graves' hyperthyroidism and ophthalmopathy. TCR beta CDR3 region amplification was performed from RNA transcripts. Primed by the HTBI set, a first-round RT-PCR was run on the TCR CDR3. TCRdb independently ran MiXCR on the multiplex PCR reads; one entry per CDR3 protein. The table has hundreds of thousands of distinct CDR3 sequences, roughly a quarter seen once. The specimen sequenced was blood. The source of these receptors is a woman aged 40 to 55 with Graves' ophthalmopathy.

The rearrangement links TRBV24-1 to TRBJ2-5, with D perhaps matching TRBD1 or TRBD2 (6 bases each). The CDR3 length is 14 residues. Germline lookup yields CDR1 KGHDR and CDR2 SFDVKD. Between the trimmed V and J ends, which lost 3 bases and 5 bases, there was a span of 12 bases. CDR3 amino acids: CATSDGGRRETQYF. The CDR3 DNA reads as TGTGCCACCAGTGATGGGGGGCGTAGGGAGACCCAGTACTTC.

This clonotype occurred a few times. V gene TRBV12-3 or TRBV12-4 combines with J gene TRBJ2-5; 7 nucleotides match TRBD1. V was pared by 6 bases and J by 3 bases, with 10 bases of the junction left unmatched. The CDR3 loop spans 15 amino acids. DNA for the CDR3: TGTGCCAGCAGCCTATCCAGGACAGGCGAAGAGACCCAGTACTTC. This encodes CASSLSRTGEETQYF.

The CDR3 loop is CASSYRQGDGYTF. In nucleotides, the CDR3 is TGTGCCAGCAGTTACCGACAGGGAGATGGCTACACCTTC. The rearrangement links TRBV6-5 to TRBJ1-2, with 7 nucleotides matching TRBD1. V dropped 2 bases and J dropped 6; count of bases not matched to a gene: 3. The CDR3 sequence is 13 residues long. The germline CDR1 and CDR2 sequences are MNHEY and SVGAGI.

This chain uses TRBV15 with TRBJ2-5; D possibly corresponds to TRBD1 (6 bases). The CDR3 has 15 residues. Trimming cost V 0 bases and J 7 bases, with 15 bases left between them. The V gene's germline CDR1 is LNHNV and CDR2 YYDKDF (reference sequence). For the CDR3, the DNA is TGTGCCACCAGCAGAGATAGGAGACAGGCCTGGACCCAGTACTTC. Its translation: CATSRDRRQAWTQYF.

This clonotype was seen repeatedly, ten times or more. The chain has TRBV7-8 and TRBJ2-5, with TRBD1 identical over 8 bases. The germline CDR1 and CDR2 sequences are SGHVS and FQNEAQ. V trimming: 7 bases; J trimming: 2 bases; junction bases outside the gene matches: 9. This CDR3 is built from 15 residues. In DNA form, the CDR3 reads TGTGCCAGCACCTGGGACAGGACCCTACAAGAGACCCAGTACTTC. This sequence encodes CASTWDRTLQETQYF.

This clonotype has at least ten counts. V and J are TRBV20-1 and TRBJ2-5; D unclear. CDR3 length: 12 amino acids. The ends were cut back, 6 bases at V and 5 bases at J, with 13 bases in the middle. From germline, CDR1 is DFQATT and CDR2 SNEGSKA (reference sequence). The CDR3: CSAEQHGETQYF. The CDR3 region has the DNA TGCAGTGCGGAACAGCATGGGGAGACCCAGTACTTC.

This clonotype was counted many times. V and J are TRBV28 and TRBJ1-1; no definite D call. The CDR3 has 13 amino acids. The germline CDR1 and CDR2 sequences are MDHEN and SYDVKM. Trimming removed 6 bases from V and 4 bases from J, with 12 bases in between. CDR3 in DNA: TGTGCCAGCAGCCCCCGGTCGAGCACTGAAGCTTTCTTT. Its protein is CASSPRSSTEAFF. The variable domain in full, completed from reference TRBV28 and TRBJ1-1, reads DVKVTQSSRYLVKRTGEKVFLECVQDMDHENMFWYRQDPGLGLRLIYFSYDVKMKEKGDIPEGYSVSREKKERFSLILESASTNQTSMYLCASSPRSSTEAFFGQGTRLTVV.

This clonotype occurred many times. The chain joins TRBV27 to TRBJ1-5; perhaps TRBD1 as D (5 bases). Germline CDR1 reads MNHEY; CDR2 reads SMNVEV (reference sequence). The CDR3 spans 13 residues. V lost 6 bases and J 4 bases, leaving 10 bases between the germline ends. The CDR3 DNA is TGTGCCAGCAGAGGGGCGCCTAATCAGCCCCAGCATTTT. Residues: CASRGAPNQPQHF.

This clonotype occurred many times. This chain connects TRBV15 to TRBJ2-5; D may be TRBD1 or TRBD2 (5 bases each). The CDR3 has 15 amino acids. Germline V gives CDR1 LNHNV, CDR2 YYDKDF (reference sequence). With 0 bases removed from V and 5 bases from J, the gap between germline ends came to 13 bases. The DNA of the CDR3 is TGTGCCACCAGCAGAGAGAGGGGCTGGGTGGAGACCCAGTACTTC. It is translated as CATSRERGWVETQYF.

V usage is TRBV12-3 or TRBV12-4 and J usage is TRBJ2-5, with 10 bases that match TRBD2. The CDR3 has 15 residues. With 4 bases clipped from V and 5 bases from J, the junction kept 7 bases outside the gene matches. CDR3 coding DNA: TGTGCCAGCAGTTCCCCGCAGCGGGGGGGGGAGACCCAGTACTTC. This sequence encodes CASSSPQRGGETQYF.

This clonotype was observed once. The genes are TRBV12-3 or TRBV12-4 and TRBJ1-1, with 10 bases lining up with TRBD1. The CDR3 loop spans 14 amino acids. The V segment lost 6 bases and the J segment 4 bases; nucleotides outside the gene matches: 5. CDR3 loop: CASSWGQGFTEAFF. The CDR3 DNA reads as TGTGCCAGCAGCTGGGGACAGGGGTTCACTGAAGCTTTCTTT.

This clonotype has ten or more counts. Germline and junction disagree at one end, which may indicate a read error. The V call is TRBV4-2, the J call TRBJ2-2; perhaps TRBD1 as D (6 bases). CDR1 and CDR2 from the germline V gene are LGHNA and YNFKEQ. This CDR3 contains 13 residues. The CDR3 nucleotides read TGCGCCAGCAGCGCAGGGGACACCGGGGAGCTGTTTTTT. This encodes CASSAGDTGELFF.

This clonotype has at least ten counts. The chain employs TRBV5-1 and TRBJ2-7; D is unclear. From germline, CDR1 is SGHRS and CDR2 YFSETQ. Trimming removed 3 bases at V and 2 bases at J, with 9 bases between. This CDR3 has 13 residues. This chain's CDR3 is CASSYDTAYEQYF. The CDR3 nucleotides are TGCGCCAGCAGCTACGACACGGCCTACGAGCAGTACTTC.

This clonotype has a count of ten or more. CDR3 in amino acids: CASTALISSSVSGANVLTF. In DNA form, the CDR3 reads TGTGCCAGCACCGCCCTGATCAGTTCTTCCGTCTCCGGGGCCAACGTCCTGACTTTC. The chain recombines TRBV6-5 with TRBJ2-6; D is unresolved. Germline V gene lookup returns CDR1 MNHEY and CDR2 SVGAGI. This CDR3 region has 19 residues. The ends were cut back, 7 bases at V and 4 bases at J, with 26 bases in the middle.

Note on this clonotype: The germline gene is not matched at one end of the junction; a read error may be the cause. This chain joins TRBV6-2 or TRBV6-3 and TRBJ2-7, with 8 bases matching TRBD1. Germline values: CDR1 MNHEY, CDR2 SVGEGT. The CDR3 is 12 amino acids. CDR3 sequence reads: CASIKDRGKQCF. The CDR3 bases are TGTGCCAGCATCAAAGACAGGGGAAAGCAGTGCTTC.

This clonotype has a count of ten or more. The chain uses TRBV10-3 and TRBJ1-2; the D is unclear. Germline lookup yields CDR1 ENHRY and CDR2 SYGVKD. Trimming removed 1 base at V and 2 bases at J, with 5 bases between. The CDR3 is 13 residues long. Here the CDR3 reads CAISEFGNYGYTF. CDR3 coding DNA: TGTGCCATCAGTGAGTTTGGGAACTATGGCTACACCTTC.

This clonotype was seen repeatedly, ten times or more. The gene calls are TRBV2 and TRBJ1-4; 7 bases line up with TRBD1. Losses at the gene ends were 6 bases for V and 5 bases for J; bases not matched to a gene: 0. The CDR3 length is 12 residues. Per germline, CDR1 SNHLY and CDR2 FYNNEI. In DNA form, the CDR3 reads TGTGCCAGCAGGACAGGGAATGAAAAACTGTTTTTT. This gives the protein CASRTGNEKLFF. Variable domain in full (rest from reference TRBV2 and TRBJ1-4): EPEVTQTPSHQVTQMGQEVILRCVPISNHLYFYWYRQILGQKVEFLVSFYNNEISEKSEIFDDQFSVERPDGSNFTLKIRSTKLEDSAMYFCASRTGNEKLFFGSGTQLSVL.

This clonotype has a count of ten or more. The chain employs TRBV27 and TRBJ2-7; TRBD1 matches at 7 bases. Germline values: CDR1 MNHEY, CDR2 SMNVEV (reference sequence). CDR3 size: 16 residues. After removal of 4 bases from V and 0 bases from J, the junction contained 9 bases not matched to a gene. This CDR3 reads CASSSSPGQISYEQYF. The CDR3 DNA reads TGTGCCAGCAGTTCGTCACCGGGACAGATCTCCTACGAGCAGTACTTC.

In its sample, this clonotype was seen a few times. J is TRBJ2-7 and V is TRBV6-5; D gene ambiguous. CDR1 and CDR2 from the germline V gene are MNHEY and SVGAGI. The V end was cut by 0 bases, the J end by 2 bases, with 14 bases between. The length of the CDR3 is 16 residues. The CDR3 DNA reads TGTGCCAGCAGTTACTCGCCTTTCACAGACACCTACGAGCAGTACTTC. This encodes CASSYSPFTDTYEQYF.

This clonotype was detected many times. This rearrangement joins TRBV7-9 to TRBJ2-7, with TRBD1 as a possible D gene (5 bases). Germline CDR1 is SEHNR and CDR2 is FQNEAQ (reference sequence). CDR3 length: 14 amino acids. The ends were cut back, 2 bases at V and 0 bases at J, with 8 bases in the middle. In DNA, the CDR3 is TGTGCCAGCAGCTTAATGGACACCTCCTACGAGCAGTACTTC. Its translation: CASSLMDTSYEQYF.

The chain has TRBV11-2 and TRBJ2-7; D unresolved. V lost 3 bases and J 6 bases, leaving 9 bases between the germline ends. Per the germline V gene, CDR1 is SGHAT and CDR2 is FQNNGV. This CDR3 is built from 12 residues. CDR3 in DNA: TGTGCCAGCAGCTTTCCAGGCGCCGAGCAGTACTTC. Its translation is CASSFPGAEQYF.

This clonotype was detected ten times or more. In DNA, the CDR3 is TGTGCCAGCAGCCACAGGGGTCTTAGGTATCAGCCCCAGCATTTT. Protein product: CASSHRGLRYQPQHF. V is TRBV6-4 and J is TRBJ1-5; 7 nucleotides align to TRBD1. Germline trimming cut 6 bases from V and 5 bases from J; bases unmatched to any gene: 10. The length of the CDR3 is 15 residues. Germline lookup yields CDR1 MRHNA and CDR2 SNTAGT.

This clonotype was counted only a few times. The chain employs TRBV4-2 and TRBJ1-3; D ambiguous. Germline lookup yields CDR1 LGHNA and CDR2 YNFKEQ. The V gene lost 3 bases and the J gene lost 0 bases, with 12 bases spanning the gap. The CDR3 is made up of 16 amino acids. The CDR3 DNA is TGTGCCAGCAGCCAGATACTATCGGGCTCTGGAAACACCATATATTTT. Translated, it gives CASSQILSGSGNTIYF.

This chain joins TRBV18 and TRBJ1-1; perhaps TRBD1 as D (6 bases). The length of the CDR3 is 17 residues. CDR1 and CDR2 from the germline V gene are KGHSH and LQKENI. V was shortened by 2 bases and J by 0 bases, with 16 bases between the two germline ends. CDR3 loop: CASSPYRKDSLNTEAFF. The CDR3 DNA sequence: TGTGCCAGCTCACCATATAGGAAGGACAGCCTGAACACTGAAGCTTTCTTT.

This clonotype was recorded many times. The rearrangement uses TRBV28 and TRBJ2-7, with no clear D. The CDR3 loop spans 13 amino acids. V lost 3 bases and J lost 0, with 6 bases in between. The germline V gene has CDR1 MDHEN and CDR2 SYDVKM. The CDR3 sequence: CASSFIPSYEQYF. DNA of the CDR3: TGTGCCAGCAGTTTTATCCCCTCCTACGAGCAGTACTTC.